This TCR beta chain is from a study of blood T cells in healthy people across ages. For the second PCR, which ran for about 6 to 11 cycles, a sample-barcoded 5' primer and a J-beta primer mix were used. Paired-end reads containing CDR3 totaled no fewer than 2.5 million for each sample. MiXCR, applied by TCRdb to the 5' RACE reads, yields one record per CDR3 protein. The data hold about 1 million distinct CDR3 sequences, with around 43% observed a single time. Per the germline V gene, CDR1 is MNHEY and CDR2 is SVGAGI. V gave up 6 bases and J gave up 8 bases; unmatched junction bases: 9. The CDR3 sequence is 13 residues long.

The sequencing input was blood. V gene TRBV6-5 combines with J gene TRBJ1-2; 7 nucleotides align to TRBD1. The source is a woman aged 60-75 years in good health. The CDR3 DNA reads TGTGCCAGCAGAAAGACAGGGTCGAGAGGCTACACCTTC. The encoded protein is CASRKTGSRGYTF.